This TCR beta chain was sequenced in a study of graft-versus-host responses after intestinal transplantation. Study-wide background: Transplants given to recipients were multivisceral, liver-intestinal, or isolated intestinal.

As to this clone: Antigen specificity is unknown.

CDR3 size: 12 residues. The V gene's germline CDR1 is MNHEY and CDR2 SMNVEV (reference sequence). V lost 4 bases and J lost 4, with 2 bases in between. Clones were sequenced by immunoSEQ multiplex PCR, and TCRdb holds only the in-frame ones, with some missing. There are about 93,000 clones in the sample; roughly 91% occur only once, and about 0.5% lies in the top ten. General study points: Early after transplant, HvG declines were associated with peak levels of circulating GvH clones. Recipient marrow held GvH clones, some first seen in ileum or blood.

The chain combines TRBV27 with TRBJ1-6; D unclear. This TCR came from a human donor who received an intestinal transplant. This specimen was unstimulated CD8+ T cells sorted from spleen or lymph node cells, taken before intestinal transplant. The CDR3 nucleotides read TGTGCCAGCAGTTCATATAATTCACCCCTCCACTTT. Translation gives CASSSYNSPLHF.